This TCR beta chain was observed in a study of HIV-infected patients and healthy controls. This clonotype has a count of ten or more. Antigen specificity is unknown. All unsorted peripheral T cells were captured because whole blood was used without fractionation. The junction had 5 bases not matched to a gene; V was cut back by 1 base and J by 6 bases. CDR3 length equals 14 residues. Alpha and beta constant-region primers primed reverse transcription of about 500 ng RNA. Alpha and beta chain libraries were made separately by chain-specific third strand synthesis with multiplexing indices. One entry per CDR3 protein, called by TCRdb with MiXCR from the 5' RACE reads. The table records more than 15,000 distinct CDR3 sequences, 5.5% of them present only once. Study-level findings and limits: HIV-associated CDR3 frequencies dropped significantly during therapy; CMV-associated ones, mostly rising, changed nonsignificantly. CDR3 sharing between individuals was lower in HIV-infected patients than in healthy controls.

This sequence originates from an adult in good health. J is TRBJ1-2 and V is TRBV12-3 or TRBV12-4; TRBD1 agrees at 7 bases. The specimen was blood. CDR3 bases: TGTGCCAGCAGTTTAGTCGAAGGGGGCCATGGCTACACCTTC. Residues: CASSLVEGGHGYTF.